This entry lists 20 T cell receptor beta chains sequenced from one sample in a study of Ad26.COV2.S vaccination and SARS-CoV-2 variants. The data were produced by immunoSEQ multiplex PCR, yet TCRdb's version contains in-frame clones alone and is incomplete. The sample has a few hundred thousand clones, about 90% seen once; the top ten hold about 5%. Described treatment: over 15 received Ad26.COV2.S at low or high dose, single or two shots; a few received placebo; per-sample allocation not given. Day 63 after the first injection of vaccine or placebo was the sampling time. The sequenced sample was peripheral blood, obtained in a trial of Ad26.COV2.S vaccine versus placebo. These receptors all come from a person between 18 and 65 years old who received the Ad26.COV2.S COVID-19 vaccine or a placebo.

The rearrangement uses TRBV9 and TRBJ2-2; TRBD2 matches at 13 bases. The ends lost 0 bases at V and 6 bases at J; junction bases unmatched: 5. Germline V gene data show CDR1 as SGDLS and CDR2 as YYNGEE. This CDR3 is built from 17 residues. CDR3: CASSVAGLAGVSGELFF. Here the CDR3 DNA reads TGTGCCAGCAGCGTAGCCGGACTAGCGGGAGTTTCCGGGGAGCTGTTTTTT.

V usage is TRBV3-1 (or the pseudogene TRBV3-2) and J usage is TRBJ1-2; D ambiguous. CDR1 is LGHDT, CDR2 YNNKEL, per germline (reference sequence). CDR3 length: 11 amino acids. V was pared by 2 bases and J by 11 bases, with 9 bases between. The DNA for the CDR3 is TGTGCCAGCAGCCAAACGACGACTTACACCTTC. Translation gives CASSQTTTYTF.

This chain links TRBV27 with TRBJ1-1; 9 bases match TRBD1. The V and J ends lost 3 bases and 8 bases, in that order; junction bases with no gene match: 7. Germline V CDR1 and CDR2: MNHEY, SMNVEV (reference sequence). The CDR3 length is 14 residues. The CDR3 DNA reads TGTGCCAGCAGTTTTACCGGGACAGGGCTAGAAGCTTTCTTT. Protein sequence: CASSFTGTGLEAFF.

The chain links TRBV5-1 to TRBJ1-1; 8 bases line up with TRBD1. This CDR3 spans 14 amino acids. Germline values: CDR1 SGHRS, CDR2 YFSETQ. Losses at the gene ends were 4 bases for V and 5 bases for J; bases not matched to a gene: 7. CDR3 sequence (DNA): TGCGCCAGCAGCATGACAGGGGTTGGAACTGAAGCTTTCTTT. Its protein product is CASSMTGVGTEAFF.

The chain joins TRBV28 to TRBJ1-2, with D perhaps matching TRBD1 (5 bases). Deletions cut 10 bases from V and 6 bases from J, with 15 bases between. Germline CDR1 and CDR2: MDHEN and SYDVKM. The CDR3 spans 12 residues. CDR3 nucleotides: TGTGCCATTAGGGGACTCCTGGATGGCTACACCTTC. It translates to CAIRGLLDGYTF.

This chain joins TRBV12-5 and TRBJ1-5; a possible D gene is TRBD1 (5 bases). The CDR3 sequence is 14 residues long. The V gene's germline CDR1 is LGHNT and CDR2 FRNRAP. The ends were cut back, 1 base at V and 6 bases at J, with 10 bases in the middle. CDR3 nucleotide sequence: TGTGCTAGTGGTTTGGGGCAGGGCCCTCAGCCCCAGCATTTT. As protein: CASGLGQGPQPQHF.

J is TRBJ2-4 and V is TRBV30; D may be TRBD2 (5 bases). Germline V gene lookup returns CDR1 GTSNPN and CDR2 SVGIG (reference sequence). The CDR3 totals 13 residues. V was cut by 2 bases and J by 6 bases, with 11 bases left in between. The CDR3 nucleotides are TGTGCCTGGAGTCCGACTACCCGAAACATTCAGTACTTC. It yields the protein CAWSPTTRNIQYF.

This chain joins TRBV3-1 (or the pseudogene TRBV3-2) and TRBJ1-1; no clear D gene. V lost 0 bases, J lost 0 bases, and 11 bases lay in between. The CDR3 sequence is 16 residues long. Germline CDR1 LGHDT, CDR2 YNNKEL (reference sequence). CDR3 DNA sequence: TGTGCCAGCAGCCAAGATCGTGGACTTTTGAACACTGAAGCTTTCTTT. Protein product: CASSQDRGLLNTEAFF.

The gene calls are TRBV5-1 and TRBJ2-3, with D unclear. V was shortened by 2 bases and J by 0 bases, with 4 bases between the two germline ends. The germline gives CDR1 SGHRS, CDR2 YFSETQ. CDR3 size: 13 residues. The CDR3 is CASSFDSTDTQYF. For the CDR3, the DNA is TGCGCCAGCAGCTTTGACAGCACAGATACGCAGTATTTT.

Worth noting for this clone: Distinct nucleotide sequences in the sample also encode this CDR3. The chain joins TRBV11-3 to TRBJ2-1, with D tentatively TRBD2 (5 bases). CDR1 is SGHNT and CDR2 is YENEEA in the germline V gene. The CDR3 is 13 amino acids. V lost 0 bases and J 9 bases, leaving 9 bases between the germline ends. CDR3 in DNA: TGTGCCAGCAGCTTAGAGGGAGTCGGTGAGCAGTTCTTC. The encoded protein is CASSLEGVGEQFF.

V is TRBV27 and J is TRBJ2-1, with D tentatively TRBD1 (5 bases). The CDR3 is made up of 15 amino acids. The V gene lost 2 bases and the J gene lost 10 bases, with 18 bases spanning the gap. Germline V lookup: CDR1 MNHEY, CDR2 SMNVEV (reference sequence). The DNA for the CDR3 is TGTGCCAGCAGTTTAAGCTTCAGGGCCCCAGACGAGCAGTTCTTC. Translation: CASSLSFRAPDEQFF.

CDR3 DNA sequence: TGTGCCAGTAGTATCGGGCAGGGTGGAAACACCATATATTTT. Its translation is CASSIGQGGNTIYF. The chain carries TRBV19 and TRBJ1-3, with D perhaps TRBD1 (5 bases). The V gene's germline CDR1 is LNHDA and CDR2 SQIVND (reference sequence). V lost 3 bases and J lost 3, with 9 bases in between. CDR3 length: 14 amino acids.

The chain employs TRBV28 and TRBJ1-1; TRBD1 matches 9 bases. The CDR3 loop spans 17 amino acids. The V segment lost 8 bases and the J segment 3 bases; nucleotides outside the gene matches: 16. Germline V gene sequence: CDR1 MDHEN, CDR2 SYDVKM. CDR3 amino acids: CASRTPGQGGRDTEAFF. CDR3 coding DNA: TGTGCCAGCCGCACTCCGGGACAGGGCGGTAGGGACACTGAAGCTTTCTTT. The full variable domain, its missing parts supplied by reference TRBV28 and TRBJ1-1, is DVKVTQSSRYLVKRTGEKVFLECVQDMDHENMFWYRQDPGLGLRLIYFSYDVKMKEKGDIPEGYSVSREKKERFSLILESASTNQTSMYLCASRTPGQGGRDTEAFFGQGTRLTVV.

The rearrangement uses TRBV9 and TRBJ2-7; TRBD2 might be the D (6 bases). This CDR3 contains 14 residues. V lost 4 bases to trimming and J lost 2 bases, with 13 bases between them. The germline gives CDR1 SGDLS, CDR2 YYNGEE. The CDR3: CASSPSGYTYEQYF. For the CDR3, the DNA is TGTGCCAGCAGCCCCAGCGGGTACACCTACGAGCAGTACTTC.

Note on this clone: One end of the junction varies from germline; a read error may be responsible. CDR3 sequence: CASSLGTSDYKANGELFF. As DNA, the CDR3 is TGCGCCAGCAGTTTGGGGACTAGCGATTACAAGGCGAACGGGGAGCTGTTTTTT. V gene TRBV5-1 combines with J gene TRBJ2-2, with 10 bases fitting TRBD2. The CDR3 contains 18 residues. Germline V gene lookup returns CDR1 SGHRS and CDR2 YFSETQ.

The chain recombines TRBV2 with TRBJ2-7, with 10 bases matching TRBD1. Looked up from germline, CDR1 is SNHLY and CDR2 is FYNNEI. The trim removed 10 bases at V and 6 bases at J, leaving 9 bases unmatched. CDR3 length equals 13 residues. Here the CDR3 reads CATNRQGASEQYV. CDR3 DNA: TGTGCCACCAACCGACAGGGGGCAAGCGAGCAGTACGTC.

The J gene is TRBJ1-2, the V gene TRBV6-6; maybe TRBD1 (5 bases). Germline V gene lookup returns CDR1 MNHNY and CDR2 SVGAGI (reference sequence). The V end lost 0 bases, the J end lost 2 bases, and 10 bases lay between the germline ends. This CDR3 has 15 residues. CDR3 coding DNA: TGTGCCAGCAGTTACTCGGGGTCAGGGAACTATGGCTACACCTTC. It specifies CASSYSGSGNYGYTF.

The chain employs TRBV19 and TRBJ1-2, with D uncertain. The CDR3 length is 13 residues. The germline V and J ends were trimmed by 5 bases and 6 bases, with 13 bases remaining between them. The germline V gene encodes CDR1 LNHDA and CDR2 SQIVND (reference sequence). This CDR3 reads CASSSRQVHGYTF. The CDR3 nucleotides are TGTGCCAGTAGTTCCCGCCAGGTTCATGGCTACACCTTC.

This rearrangement joins TRBV24-1 to TRBJ1-2; D not certain. V gave up 3 bases and J gave up 10 bases, with 11 bases separating them. Per the germline V gene, CDR1 is KGHDR and CDR2 is SFDVKD. This CDR3 has 12 residues. The CDR3 is CATSDGKGFYTF. The CDR3 DNA is TGTGCCACCAGTGATGGAAAGGGCTTCTACACCTTC.

The chain joins TRBV9 to TRBJ1-1; a weak D match, TRBD1 (5 bases). The germline V and J ends were trimmed by 8 bases and 4 bases, with 15 bases remaining between them. CDR3 length: 13 residues. In germline, CDR1 is SGDLS, CDR2 YYNGEE. The CDR3 sequence is CASSWGGSTEAFF. CDR3 nucleotide sequence: TGTGCCAGTTCTTGGGGGGGAAGCACTGAAGCTTTCTTT.